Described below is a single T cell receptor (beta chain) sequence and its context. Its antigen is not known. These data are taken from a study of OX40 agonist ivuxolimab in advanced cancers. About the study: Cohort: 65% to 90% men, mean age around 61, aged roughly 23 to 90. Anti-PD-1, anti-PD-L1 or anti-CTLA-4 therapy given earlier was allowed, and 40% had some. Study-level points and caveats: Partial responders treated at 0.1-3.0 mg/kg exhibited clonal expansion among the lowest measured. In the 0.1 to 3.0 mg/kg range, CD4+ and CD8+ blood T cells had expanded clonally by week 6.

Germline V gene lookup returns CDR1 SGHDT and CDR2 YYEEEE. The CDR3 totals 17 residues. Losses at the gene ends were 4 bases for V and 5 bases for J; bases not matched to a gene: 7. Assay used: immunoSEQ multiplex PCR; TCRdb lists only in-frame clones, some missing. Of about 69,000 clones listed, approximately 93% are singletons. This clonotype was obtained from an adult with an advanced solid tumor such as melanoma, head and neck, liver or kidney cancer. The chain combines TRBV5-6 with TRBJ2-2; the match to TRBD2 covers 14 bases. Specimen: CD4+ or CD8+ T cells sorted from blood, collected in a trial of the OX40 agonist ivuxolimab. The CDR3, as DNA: TGTGCCAGCAGCCGATCGGGACTAGCGGGAGCAACCGGGGAGCTGTTTTTT. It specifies CASSRSGLAGATGELFF.